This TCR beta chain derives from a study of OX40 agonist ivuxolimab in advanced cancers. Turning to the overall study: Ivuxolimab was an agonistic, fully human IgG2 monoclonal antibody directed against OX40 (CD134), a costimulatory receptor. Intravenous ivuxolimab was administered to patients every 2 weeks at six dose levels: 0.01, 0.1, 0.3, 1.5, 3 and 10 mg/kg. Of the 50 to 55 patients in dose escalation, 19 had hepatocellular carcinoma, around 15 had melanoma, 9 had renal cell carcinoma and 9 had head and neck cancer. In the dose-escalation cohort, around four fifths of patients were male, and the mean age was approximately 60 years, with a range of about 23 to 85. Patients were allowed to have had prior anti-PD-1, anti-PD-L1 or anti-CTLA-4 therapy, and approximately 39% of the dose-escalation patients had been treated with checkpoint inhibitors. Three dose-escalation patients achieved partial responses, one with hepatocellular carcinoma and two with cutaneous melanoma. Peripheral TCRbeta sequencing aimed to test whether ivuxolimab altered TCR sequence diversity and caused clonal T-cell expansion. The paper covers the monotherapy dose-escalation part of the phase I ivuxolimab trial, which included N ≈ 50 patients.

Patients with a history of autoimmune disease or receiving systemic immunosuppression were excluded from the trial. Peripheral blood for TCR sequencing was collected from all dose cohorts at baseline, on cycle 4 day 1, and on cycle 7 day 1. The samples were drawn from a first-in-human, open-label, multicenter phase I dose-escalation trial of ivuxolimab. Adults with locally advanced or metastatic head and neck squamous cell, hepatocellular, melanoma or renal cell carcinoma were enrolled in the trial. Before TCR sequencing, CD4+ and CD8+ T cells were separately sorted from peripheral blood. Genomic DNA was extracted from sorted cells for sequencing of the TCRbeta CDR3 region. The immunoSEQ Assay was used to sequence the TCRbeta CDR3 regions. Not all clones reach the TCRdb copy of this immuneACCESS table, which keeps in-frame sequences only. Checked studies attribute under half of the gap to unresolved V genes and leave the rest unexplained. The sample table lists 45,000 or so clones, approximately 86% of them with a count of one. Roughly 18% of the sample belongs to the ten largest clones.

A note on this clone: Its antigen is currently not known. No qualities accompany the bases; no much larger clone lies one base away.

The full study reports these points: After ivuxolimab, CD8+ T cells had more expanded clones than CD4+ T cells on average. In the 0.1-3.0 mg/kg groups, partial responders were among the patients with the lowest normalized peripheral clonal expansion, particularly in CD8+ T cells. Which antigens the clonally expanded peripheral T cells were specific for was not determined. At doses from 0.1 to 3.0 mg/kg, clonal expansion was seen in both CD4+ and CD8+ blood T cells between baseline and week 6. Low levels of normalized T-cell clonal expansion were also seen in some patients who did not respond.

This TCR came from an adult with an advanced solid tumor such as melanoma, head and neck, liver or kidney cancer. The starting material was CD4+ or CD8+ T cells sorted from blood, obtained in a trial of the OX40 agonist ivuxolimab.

The encoded CDR3 is CASSLVGVFNEKLFF. The nucleotide sequence is given as TGTGCCAGCAGTTTAGTCGGGGTATTTAATGAAAAACTGTTTTTT. The V gene is TRBV28 and the J gene is TRBJ1-4, with an unclear D gene assignment. Counted from cysteine to phenylalanine, this CDR3 has 15 amino acids. Only CDR3 DNA remains: 45 bases, in frame from the first base. V and J are truncated by 2 bases and 4 bases respectively, leaving an intervening sequence of 11 bases. CDR1 and CDR2 (MDHEN, SYDVKM) derive from the germline V gene.